What follows are 27 T cell receptor beta chains derived from one specimen sequenced in a study of blood T cell repertoires in COVID-19. The repertoire was sequenced with immunoSEQ multiplex PCR; TCRdb's copy has only in-frame clones and lacks some. The profile covers 100,000 to 150,000 clones, with roughly 83% appearing a single time and around 5% taken by the ten largest. The sequenced sample was peripheral blood. These receptors were obtained from a human donor in a cohort sampled during active COVID-19.

The chain couples TRBV7-2 to TRBJ1-4, with a tentative D call TRBD1 (5 bases). CDR1 and CDR2 (germline): SGHTA, FQGNSA. Trimming removed 3 bases at V and 5 bases at J, with 10 bases between. There are 14 residues in the CDR3. The CDR3 region is CASSLGGTNEKLFF. For the CDR3, the DNA is TGTGCCAGCAGCTTGGGGGGGACGAATGAAAAACTGTTTTTT.

The chain combines TRBV7-3 with TRBJ2-1, with TRBD2 identical over 10 bases. V trimming: 2 bases; J trimming: 6 bases; junction bases outside the gene matches: 4. Germline CDR1 reads SGHTA; CDR2 reads FQGTGA. The CDR3 loop spans 15 amino acids. This CDR3 reads CASSLGSSGSNEQFF. CDR3 nucleotide sequence: TGTGCCAGCAGCTTAGGTTCTAGCGGGAGCAATGAGCAGTTCTTC.

The V and J genes are TRBV5-1 and TRBJ2-1; D is uncertain. CDR1 and CDR2 (germline): SGHRS, YFSETQ. This CDR3 region has 15 residues. Trimming removed 1 base at V and 0 bases at J, with 8 bases between. The CDR3: CASSLTGPSYNEQFF. CDR3 coding DNA: TGCGCCAGCAGCTTGACGGGTCCCTCCTACAATGAGCAGTTCTTC.

The chain couples TRBV2 to TRBJ2-3, with 15 nucleotides matching TRBD2. The V segment lost 7 bases and the J segment 4 bases; nucleotides outside the gene matches: 9. Germline loops: CDR1 SNHLY, CDR2 FYNNEI. The CDR3 totals 17 residues. CDR3 in DNA: TGTGCCAGCACGACCGGGACTAGCGGGAGGAGATCAGATACGCAGTATTTT. Its translation: CASTTGTSGRRSDTQYF.

V gene TRBV2 combines with J gene TRBJ2-3, with 13 nucleotides matching TRBD2. Germline V lookup: CDR1 SNHLY, CDR2 FYNNEI. Trimming removed 2 bases from V and 2 bases from J; junction bases left unmatched: 13. The CDR3 is 20 residues long. The CDR3 DNA sequence: TGTGCCAGCAGTGAACCTTTACTTACGACTAGCGGGAGGACCACAGATACGCAGTATTTT. Its protein is CASSEPLLTTSGRTTDTQYF.

V and J are TRBV18 and TRBJ2-5; tentatively, D is TRBD1 (6 bases). The V and J ends lost 3 bases and 4 bases respectively, with 12 bases between them. This CDR3 is built from 14 residues. The V gene's germline CDR1 is KGHSH and CDR2 LQKENI. CDR3 nucleotides: TGTGCCAGCTCACCTACAGGGAATTTAGAGACCCAGTACTTC. It encodes CASSPTGNLETQYF. Full variable domain (missing parts from reference TRBV18 and TRBJ2-5): NAGVMQNPRHLVRRRGQEARLRCSPMKGHSHVYWYRQLPEEGLKFMVYLQKENIIDESGMPKERFSAEFPKEGPSILRIQQVVRGDSAAYFCASSPTGNLETQYFGPGTRLLVL.

This clone was counted once. The J gene is TRBJ2-7, the V gene TRBV25-1; TRBD1 matches 8 bases. The CDR3 sequence is 14 residues long. V lost 4 bases, J lost 6 bases, and 8 bases stayed unmatched. Germline V gene lookup returns CDR1 MGHDK and CDR2 SYGVNS. CDR3 sequence: CASSARTGPSEQYF. CDR3 nucleotide sequence: TGTGCCAGCAGTGCCCGGACAGGGCCGTCCGAGCAGTACTTC.

This clone was counted only a few times. The chain employs TRBV6-5 and TRBJ1-2; 11 bases fit TRBD1. Per germline, CDR1 MNHEY and CDR2 SVGAGI. CDR3 length: 16 residues. V shed 2 bases, J shed 3 bases, and the junction held 5 bases outside the gene matches. The CDR3 spells CASSYTRTGGDYGYTF. CDR3 DNA sequence: TGTGCCAGCAGTTACACAAGGACAGGGGGCGACTATGGCTACACCTTC.

CDR3 sequence (DNA): TGTGCCAGCAGCTTATTCGGGTGCGTTTCCTACGAGCAGTACTTC. This sequence encodes CASSLFGCVSYEQYF. V and J are TRBV11-3 and TRBJ2-7; no definite D call. Germline V gene lookup returns CDR1 SGHNT and CDR2 YENEEA. The ends were cut back, 2 bases at V and 1 base at J, with 12 bases in the middle. The CDR3 length is 15 residues.

This clone was counted a single time. The chain links TRBV6-6 to TRBJ2-7, with D possibly matching TRBD1 (6 bases). V was shortened by 7 bases and J by 3 bases, with 16 bases between the two germline ends. Looked up from germline, CDR1 is MNHNY and CDR2 is SVGAGI (reference sequence). The CDR3 length is 14 residues. CDR3 in amino acids: CASNRDMRNYEQYF. CDR3 nucleotide sequence: TGTGCCAGCAATAGGGACATGCGAAACTACGAGCAGTACTTC.

The chain combines TRBV7-2 with TRBJ1-2; D possibly corresponds to TRBD1 (5 bases). The CDR3 is 14 amino acids. From germline, CDR1 is SGHTA and CDR2 FQGNSA. The V and J ends lost 5 bases and 7 bases respectively, with 17 bases between them. CDR3 in DNA: TGTGCCAGCAGCAAGCCCCAGGAAAGGGGTGGCTACACCTTC. It yields the protein CASSKPQERGGYTF.

The V gene is TRBV5-6, the J gene TRBJ1-2; 9 bases are a match to TRBD1. The trim removed 0 bases at V and 7 bases at J, leaving 4 bases unmatched. The CDR3 spans 14 residues. The germline V gene encodes CDR1 SGHDT and CDR2 YYEEEE. This chain's CDR3 is CASSLVGTGIGYTF. As DNA, the CDR3 is TGTGCCAGCAGCTTGGTGGGGACAGGGATTGGCTACACCTTC.

J is TRBJ2-1 and V is TRBV21-1; the table's D call, TRBD2, was not checked against the DNA. TRBV21-1 is a documented pseudogene. The CDR3 length is 19 residues. The DNA for the CDR3 is TGTGCCAGCAGCAAACGGCAAGCGGATCCCTGTTCCTGCCCATTAGAGCAGTTCTTC. This sequence encodes CASSKRQADPCSCPLEQFF.

The chain recombines TRBV28 with TRBJ1-2, with D unclear. Germline V gene sequence: CDR1 MDHEN, CDR2 SYDVKM. Trimming cost V 3 bases and J 2 bases, with 10 bases left between them. The CDR3 runs 14 residues. The CDR3 loop reads CASSFGGPNYGYTF. Here the CDR3 DNA reads TGTGCCAGCAGTTTCGGAGGACCCAACTATGGCTACACCTTC.

This chain connects TRBV28 to TRBJ2-7; 7 nucleotides agree with TRBD2. Germline V gene sequence: CDR1 MDHEN, CDR2 SYDVKM. The length of the CDR3 is 16 residues. The V and J ends lost 5 bases and 7 bases, in that order; junction bases with no gene match: 17. The CDR3 nucleotides are TGTGCCAGCAGTCGAATATTAGCGTCCCGAGCGGGGGAGCAGTACTTC. Protein: CASSRILASRAGEQYF.

The rearrangement joins TRBV28 to TRBJ2-1; TRBD1 matches at 9 bases. CDR1 is MDHEN, CDR2 SYDVKM, per germline. V lost 5 bases and J lost 4; bases outside the gene matches: 3. The CDR3 consists of 14 residues. The CDR3 reads CASSLTGGYNEQFF. The CDR3 DNA follows: TGTGCCAGCAGTCTGACAGGGGGATACAATGAGCAGTTCTTC.

This chain uses TRBV15 with TRBJ1-3; no definite D call. CDR1 is LNHNV, CDR2 YYDKDF, per germline (reference sequence). Deletions cut 4 bases from V and 0 bases from J, with 7 bases between. This CDR3 region has 14 residues. Here the CDR3 DNA reads TGTGCCACCAGCACAGGATCCTCTGGAAACACCATATATTTT. It specifies CATSTGSSGNTIYF.

Note on this clone: Other DNA sequences within the sample encode an identical CDR3. The chain joins TRBV7-6 to TRBJ1-1, with D unclear. The CDR3 extends over 14 amino acids. Per the germline V gene, CDR1 is SGHVS and CDR2 is FNYEAQ. V lost 3 bases, J lost 1 base, and 9 bases lay in between. CDR3 coding DNA: TGTGCCAGCAGCTTCGGGAGGAGGAACACTGAAGCTTTCTTT. Translated: CASSFGRRNTEAFF.

This rearrangement joins TRBV10-3 to TRBJ2-3; D is unresolved. The V gene lost 3 bases and the J gene lost 1 base, with 2 bases spanning the gap. CDR3 size: 12 residues. CDR1 is ENHRY, CDR2 SYGVKD, per germline. CDR3 in DNA: TGTGCCATCAGTGACGGCACAGATACGCAGTATTTT. As protein: CAISDGTDTQYF.

The chain carries TRBV27 and TRBJ2-7, with D possibly TRBD2 on 6 matching bases. Germline CDR1 MNHEY, CDR2 SMNVEV (reference sequence). The CDR3 runs to 16 residues. V was shortened by 6 bases and J by 5 bases, with 23 bases between the two germline ends. The CDR3 bases are TGTGCCAGCAGCCCAACGGGACTGGCCCCCTTTCACGAGCAGTACTTC. Translated, it gives CASSPTGLAPFHEQYF.

This clone has a handful of counts. The chain recombines TRBV5-5 with TRBJ2-7; D perhaps matches TRBD2 (5 bases). Germline V gene data show CDR1 as SGHKS and CDR2 as YYEKEE (reference sequence). V shed 1 base and J shed 7 bases, with 27 bases lying between them. The CDR3 has 18 amino acids. CDR3 nucleotides: TGTGCCAGCAGCTTGAGGTTGGCCTCGAGGGCACTACCGGCGGAGCAGTACTTC. As protein: CASSLRLASRALPAEQYF.

The chain joins TRBV5-4 to TRBJ2-7; 7 bases line up with TRBD1. Losses at the gene ends were 1 base for V and 2 bases for J; bases not matched to a gene: 0. The CDR3 runs 13 residues. Germline V lookup: CDR1 SGHNT, CDR2 YYREEE (reference sequence). CDR3 sequence: CASSLTGAYEQYF. The DNA for the CDR3 is TGTGCCAGCAGCTTGACAGGGGCCTACGAGCAGTACTTC.

The rearrangement joins TRBV4-3 to TRBJ2-3, with 9 bases identical to TRBD1. Losses at the gene ends were 0 bases for V and 0 bases for J; bases not matched to a gene: 4. CDR3 length: 17 amino acids. Germline V lookup: CDR1 LGHNA, CDR2 YSLEER. The CDR3 sequence is CASSQEAGQGSTDTQYF. CDR3 sequence (DNA): TGCGCCAGCAGCCAAGAGGCAGGACAGGGGAGCACAGATACGCAGTATTTT.

This clone was observed a handful of times. V is TRBV19 and J is TRBJ2-2; no firm D call. The ends were cut back, 1 base at V and 9 bases at J, with 6 bases in the middle. CDR1 and CDR2 from the germline V gene are LNHDA and SQIVND (reference sequence). This CDR3 is built from 12 residues. The CDR3 sequence: CASSIGSRELFF. Written as DNA, the CDR3 is TGTGCCAGTAGTATAGGGAGCCGGGAGCTGTTTTTT. The whole variable domain, remainder taken from reference TRBV19 and TRBJ2-2, is DGGITQSPKYLFRKEGQNVTLSCEQNLNHDAMYWYRQDPGQGLRLIYYSQIVNDFQKGDIAEGYSVSREKKESFPLTVTSAQKNPTAFYLCASSIGSRELFFGEGSRLTVL.

J is TRBJ1-1 and V is TRBV3-1 (or the pseudogene TRBV3-2), with a weak D call TRBD1 (6 bases). V lost 1 base and J 3 bases, leaving 15 bases between the germline ends. Germline CDR1 and CDR2: LGHDT and YNNKEL (reference sequence). The CDR3 totals 16 residues. DNA of the CDR3: TGTGCCAGCAGCCAAGGAAAAGGTGAGGGGGACACTGAAGCTTTCTTT. Translated, it gives CASSQGKGEGDTEAFF.

This chain joins TRBV19 and TRBJ2-1, with D possibly matching TRBD1 (6 bases). This CDR3 spans 16 amino acids. Looked up from germline, CDR1 is LNHDA and CDR2 is SQIVND (reference sequence). V lost 3 bases and J 0 bases, leaving 12 bases between the germline ends. The CDR3 DNA is TGTGCCAGTAGTATGACAGGCTACATCTCCTACAATGAGCAGTTCTTC. This encodes CASSMTGYISYNEQFF.

This chain connects TRBV28 to TRBJ2-7, with TRBD1 identical over 7 bases. Germline V gene sequence: CDR1 MDHEN, CDR2 SYDVKM. CDR3 length equals 11 residues. V lost 5 bases, J lost 6 bases, and 1 base stayed unmatched. DNA for the CDR3: TGTGCCAGCAGTACAGGGGCCGAGCAGTACTTC. It is translated as CASSTGAEQYF. Drawing the rest from reference TRBV28 and TRBJ2-7, the complete variable domain is DVKVTQSSRYLVKRTGEKVFLECVQDMDHENMFWYRQDPGLGLRLIYFSYDVKMKEKGDIPEGYSVSREKKERFSLILESASTNQTSMYLCASSTGAEQYFGPGTRLTVT.